These 17 T cell receptor beta chains originate from one sample sequenced in a study of PD-L1 blockade in urothelial cancer. Time point given: pretreatment peripheral blood. Assay used: immunoSEQ multiplex PCR; TCRdb lists only in-frame clones, some missing. The sample records tens of thousands of clones, approximately 78% being singletons. This specimen was PBMCs, taken around atezolizumab (anti-PD-L1) treatment. Every receptor here comes from a man in his fifties with urothelial cancer.

This clone was counted once. This chain links TRBV28 with TRBJ1-5, with 7 bases matching TRBD1. The CDR3 has 19 residues. Germline CDR1 is MDHEN and CDR2 is SYDVKM. The J segment lost 2 bases and the V segment lost 0 bases, leaving 13 bases of the junction unmatched. Here the CDR3 DNA reads TGTGCCAGCAGTTTATGGGGCGGACAGGTCAGGTTGGGCAATCAGCCCCAGCATTTT. This gives the protein CASSLWGGQVRLGNQPQHF.

The chain has TRBV7-6 and TRBJ2-1, with 12 bases fitting TRBD2. Germline CDR1 SGHVS, CDR2 FNYEAQ. Trimming at V came to 8 bases and at J to 7 bases, leaving 3 bases not matched to a gene. The CDR3 has 13 amino acids. CDR3 loop: CASGLAGGNEQFF. In nucleotides, the CDR3 is TGTGCCAGCGGGCTAGCGGGAGGGAATGAGCAGTTCTTC.

DNA for the CDR3: TGTGCCAGCAGTAGGACTCGCTACAATGAGCAGTTCTTC. This gives the protein CASSRTRYNEQFF. The V and J genes are TRBV5-6 and TRBJ2-1; TRBD2 is a possible D gene (5 bases). V was trimmed by 5 bases and J by 3 bases, leaving 9 bases between them. The germline V gene encodes CDR1 SGHDT and CDR2 YYEEEE. The CDR3 spans 13 residues.

The gene calls are TRBV6-5 and TRBJ2-5, with D perhaps matching TRBD1 (6 bases). Germline loops: CDR1 MNHEY, CDR2 SVGAGI. The V and J ends lost 11 bases and 7 bases respectively, with 17 bases between them. The length of the CDR3 is 12 residues. The CDR3 nucleotides read TGTGCCGGATCCGGGACACCCACGACCCAGTACTTC. Amino acid sequence: CAGSGTPTTQYF.

This clone has a handful of counts. The rearrangement uses TRBV28 and TRBJ1-1; D is unclear. The V and J ends lost 3 bases and 6 bases respectively, with 11 bases between them. The germline V gene has CDR1 MDHEN and CDR2 SYDVKM. This CDR3 is built from 13 residues. The CDR3 sequence: CASSFTWGAEAFF. CDR3 DNA sequence: TGTGCCAGCAGTTTCACTTGGGGAGCTGAAGCTTTCTTT. Full variable domain (outside the CDR3, taken from reference TRBV28 and TRBJ1-1): DVKVTQSSRYLVKRTGEKVFLECVQDMDHENMFWYRQDPGLGLRLIYFSYDVKMKEKGDIPEGYSVSREKKERFSLILESASTNQTSMYLCASSFTWGAEAFFGQGTRLTVV.

This clone came up a few times. Here the CDR3 reads CASSGGTGDYGYTF. CDR3 in DNA: TGTGCCAGCAGCGGGGGGACAGGGGACTATGGCTACACCTTC. The chain carries TRBV9 and TRBJ1-2; 10 bases agree with TRBD1. Germline V CDR1 and CDR2: SGDLS, YYNGEE. This CDR3 is 14 amino acids long. J gave up 3 bases and V 3 bases, and 2 bases lay outside the gene matches.

The V call is TRBV9, the J call TRBJ1-1; D gene uncertain. Trimming left V 9 bases short and J 1 base short, with 16 bases between. From germline, CDR1 is SGDLS and CDR2 YYNGEE. This CDR3 has 14 residues. The CDR3: CATSSRAENTEAFF. In DNA form, the CDR3 reads TGTGCCACCTCCTCGAGGGCTGAGAACACTGAAGCTTTCTTT.

The V call is TRBV20-1, the J call TRBJ2-5; the D gene is possibly TRBD2 (5 bases). The CDR3 totals 11 residues. Germline CDR1 and CDR2: DFQATT and SNEGSKA (reference sequence). V lost 3 bases and J lost 7, with 9 bases in between. Here the CDR3 reads CSASDGVTQYF. The CDR3, as DNA: TGCAGTGCTAGTGACGGGGTGACCCAGTACTTC.

This clone showed up just once. The J gene is TRBJ1-3, the V gene TRBV30, with a tentative D call TRBD1 (5 bases). V lost 3 bases and J lost 0, with 9 bases in between. The CDR3 extends over 14 amino acids. Per germline, CDR1 GTSNPN and CDR2 SVGIG (reference sequence). CDR3 bases: TGTGCCTGGAGCACAGGCTACTCTGGAAACACCATATATTTT. Translated: CAWSTGYSGNTIYF.

The V gene is TRBV4-1, the J gene TRBJ2-2; 9 bases match TRBD1. V dropped 4 bases and J dropped 5; count of bases not matched to a gene: 8. CDR1 is MGHRA and CDR2 is YSYEKL in the germline V gene. This CDR3 is built from 16 residues. Written as DNA, the CDR3 is TGCGCCAGCAGCCCTCCGGGACAGGGATTGACCGGGGAGCTGTTTTTT. Its protein is CASSPPGQGLTGELFF.

CDR3 residues: CASSLGLAGTTADTQYF. The DNA for the CDR3 is TGCGCCAGCAGCTTAGGACTAGCGGGCACTACTGCAGATACGCAGTATTTT. The rearrangement joins TRBV5-1 to TRBJ2-3, with 11 bases identical to TRBD2. The junction had 9 bases not matched to a gene; V was cut back by 2 bases and J by 4 bases. Germline V gene data show CDR1 as SGHRS and CDR2 as YFSETQ. This CDR3 region has 17 residues.

This sequence joins TRBV6-5 and TRBJ1-4, with a possible D match to TRBD1 (5 bases). The CDR3 loop spans 15 amino acids. The V end lost 0 bases, the J end lost 7 bases, and 12 bases lay between the germline ends. Germline V lookup: CDR1 MNHEY, CDR2 SVGAGI. The CDR3 coding sequence is TGTGCCAGCAGTTACTCGTCAGGGTTCGCTGAAAAACTGTTTTTT. It codes for CASSYSSGFAEKLFF.

This sequence joins TRBV28 and TRBJ1-1; tentatively, D is TRBD1 (6 bases). Germline V CDR1 and CDR2: MDHEN, SYDVKM. The CDR3 is 15 residues long. V was clipped by 2 bases and J by 3 bases, with 13 bases between them. The CDR3 loop is CASSLNTGWDTEAFF. The CDR3, as DNA: TGTGCCAGCAGTTTAAACACAGGGTGGGACACTGAAGCTTTCTTT. The full variable domain, its missing parts supplied by reference TRBV28 and TRBJ1-1, is DVKVTQSSRYLVKRTGEKVFLECVQDMDHENMFWYRQDPGLGLRLIYFSYDVKMKEKGDIPEGYSVSREKKERFSLILESASTNQTSMYLCASSLNTGWDTEAFFGQGTRLTVV.

V and J are TRBV18 and TRBJ2-7; 7 nucleotides match TRBD2. The CDR3 has 14 amino acids. V dropped 4 bases and J dropped 3; count of bases not matched to a gene: 6. The germline CDR1 and CDR2 sequences are KGHSH and LQKENI. The CDR3 loop is CASSRRTGGYEQYV. CDR3 coding DNA: TGTGCCAGCTCACGACGGACGGGGGGCTACGAGCAGTACGTC.

This chain joins TRBV30 and TRBJ2-1; a weak D match, TRBD2 (6 bases). The ends were cut back, 3 bases at V and 14 bases at J, with 26 bases in the middle. The length of the CDR3 is 15 residues. The germline CDR1 and CDR2 sequences are GTSNPN and SVGIG (reference sequence). CDR3 in amino acids: CAWSLGSFAVRGEFF. The DNA of the CDR3 is TGTGCCTGGAGCTTGGGCTCTTTCGCGGTTCGCGGGGAGTTCTTC.

The V and J genes are TRBV28 and TRBJ1-1; D gene uncertain. V was cut by 10 bases and J by 2 bases, with 11 bases left in between. The CDR3 has 12 amino acids. The germline V gene encodes CDR1 MDHEN and CDR2 SYDVKM. This chain's CDR3 is CATARDNTEAFF. The CDR3 DNA follows: TGTGCCACCGCTCGAGATAACACTGAAGCTTTCTTT.

The J gene is TRBJ1-3, the V gene TRBV11-2, with 10 bases aligning to TRBD1. The CDR3 is 16 residues long. Losses at the gene ends were 0 bases for V and 4 bases for J; bases not matched to a gene: 3. Germline CDR1 reads SGHAT; CDR2 reads FQNNGV. CDR3: CASSLDRGQGGNTIYF. The DNA of the CDR3 is TGTGCCAGCAGCTTAGATCGGGGACAGGGGGGAAACACCATATATTTT. Combining the CDR3 with reference TRBV11-2 and TRBJ1-3 gives the whole variable domain EAGVAQSPRYKIIEKRQSVAFWCNPISGHATLYWYQQILGQGPKLLIQFQNNGVVDDSQLPKDRFSAERLKGVDSTLKIQPAKLEDSAVYLCASSLDRGQGGNTIYFGEGSWLTVV.